The clone carrying this T cell receptor (beta chain) was seen only once. As yet, its antigen is unknown. The sample is drawn from a study of cytomegalovirus exposure and HLA in healthy donors. General study points: Later work showed greater clonal expansion in HLA-associated TCR beta chains than in equally common others.

The donors gave bone marrow, and they were healthy. At the time of sampling, donors were nominally healthy, though unrecorded immune exposures were likely. Amplification used 60 Vbeta primers and 13 Jbeta primers. Some clones are missing from TCRdb's copy, which holds only in-frame ones; the method was immunoSEQ multiplex PCR. The sample carries about 57,000 clones, approximately 80% recorded once. This receptor was identified in a woman aged 25 to 39 in good health and CMV-seronegative. The sample comprised PBMCs.

As DNA, the CDR3 is TGTGCCAGCAGCTCCACAGGGGGCAGGAAGAACACTGAAGCTTTCTTT. Amino acids: CASSSTGGRKNTEAFF. The rearrangement uses TRBV7-2 and TRBJ1-1, with 9 bases fitting TRBD1. CDR1 and CDR2 (germline): SGHTA, FQGNSA. V shed 4 bases, J shed 1 base, and the junction held 7 bases outside the gene matches. The length of the CDR3 is 16 residues.